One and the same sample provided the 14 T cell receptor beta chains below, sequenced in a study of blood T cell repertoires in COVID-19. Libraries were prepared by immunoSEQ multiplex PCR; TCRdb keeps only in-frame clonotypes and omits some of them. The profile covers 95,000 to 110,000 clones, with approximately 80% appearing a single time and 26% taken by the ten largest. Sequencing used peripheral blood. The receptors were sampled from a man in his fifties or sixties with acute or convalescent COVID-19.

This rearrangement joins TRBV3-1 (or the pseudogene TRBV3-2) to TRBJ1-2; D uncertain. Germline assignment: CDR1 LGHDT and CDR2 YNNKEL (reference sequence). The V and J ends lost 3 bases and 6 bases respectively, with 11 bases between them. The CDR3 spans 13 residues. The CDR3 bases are TGTGCCAGCAGCCAGGACTGGCTAGATGGCTACACCTTC. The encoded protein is CASSQDWLDGYTF.

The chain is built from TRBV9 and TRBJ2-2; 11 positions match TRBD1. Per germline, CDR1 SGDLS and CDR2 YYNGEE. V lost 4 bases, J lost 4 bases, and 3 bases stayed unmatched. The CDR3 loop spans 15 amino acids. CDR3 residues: CASSYGQGATGELFF. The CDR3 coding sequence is TGTGCCAGCAGCTATGGACAGGGGGCCACCGGGGAGCTGTTTTTT. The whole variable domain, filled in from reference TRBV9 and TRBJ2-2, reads DSGVTQTPKHLITATGQRVTLRCSPRSGDLSVYWYQQSLDQGLQFLIQYYNGEERAKGNILERFSAQQFPDLHSELNLSSLELGDSALYFCASSYGQGATGELFFGEGSRLTVL.

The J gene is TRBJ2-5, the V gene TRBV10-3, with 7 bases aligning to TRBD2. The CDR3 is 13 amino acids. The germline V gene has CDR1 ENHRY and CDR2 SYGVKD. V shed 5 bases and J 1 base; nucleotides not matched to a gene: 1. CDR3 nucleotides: TGTGCCATCAGTTCTAGCGGCCAAGAGACCCAGTACTTC. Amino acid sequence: CAISSSGQETQYF.

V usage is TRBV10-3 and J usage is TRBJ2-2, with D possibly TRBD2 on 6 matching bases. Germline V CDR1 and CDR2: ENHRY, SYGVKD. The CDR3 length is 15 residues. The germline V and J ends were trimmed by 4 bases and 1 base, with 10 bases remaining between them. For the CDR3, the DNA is TGTGCCATCAGTGCAGGAGGGCGGAACACCGGGGAGCTGTTTTTT. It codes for CAISAGGRNTGELFF.

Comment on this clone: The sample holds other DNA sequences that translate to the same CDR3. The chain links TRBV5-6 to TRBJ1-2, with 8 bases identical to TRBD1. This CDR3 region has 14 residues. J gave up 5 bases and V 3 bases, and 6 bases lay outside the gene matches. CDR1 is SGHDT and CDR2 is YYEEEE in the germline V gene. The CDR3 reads CASSSDRGWYGYTF. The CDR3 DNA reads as TGTGCCAGCAGCTCCGACAGGGGATGGTATGGCTACACCTTC.

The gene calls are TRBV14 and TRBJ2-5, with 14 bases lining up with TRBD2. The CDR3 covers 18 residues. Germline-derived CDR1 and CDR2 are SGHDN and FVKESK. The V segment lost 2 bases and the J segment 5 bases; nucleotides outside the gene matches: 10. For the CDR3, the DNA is TGTGCCAGCAGCCAAACATATCCGACTAGCGGGAGGGCCGAGACCCAGTACTTC. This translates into CASSQTYPTSGRAETQYF. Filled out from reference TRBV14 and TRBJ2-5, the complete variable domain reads EAGVTQFPSHSVIEKGQTVTLRCDPISGHDNLYWYRRVMGKEIKFLLHFVKESKQDESGMPNNRFLAERTGGTYSTLKVQPAELEDSGVYFCASSQTYPTSGRAETQYFGPGTRLLVL.

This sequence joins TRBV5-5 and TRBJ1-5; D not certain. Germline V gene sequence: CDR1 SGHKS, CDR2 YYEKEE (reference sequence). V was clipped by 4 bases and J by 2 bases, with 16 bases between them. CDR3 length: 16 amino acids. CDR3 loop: CASSRSPGFGNQPQHF. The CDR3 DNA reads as TGTGCCAGCAGCCGATCCCCGGGATTTGGCAATCAGCCCCAGCATTTT.

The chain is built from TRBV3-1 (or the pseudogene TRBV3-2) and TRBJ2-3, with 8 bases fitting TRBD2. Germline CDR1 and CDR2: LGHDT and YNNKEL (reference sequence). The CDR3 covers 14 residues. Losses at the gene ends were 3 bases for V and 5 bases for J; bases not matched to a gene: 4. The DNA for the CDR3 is TGTGCCAGCAGCCAGCGGGGGGACGGAGATACGCAGTATTTT. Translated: CASSQRGDGDTQYF.

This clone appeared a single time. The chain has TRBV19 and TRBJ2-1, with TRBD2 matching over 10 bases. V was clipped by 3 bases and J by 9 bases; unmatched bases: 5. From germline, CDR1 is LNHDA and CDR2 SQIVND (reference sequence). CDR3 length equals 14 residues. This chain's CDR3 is CASSMLAGDGEQFF. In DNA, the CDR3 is TGTGCCAGTAGTATGCTAGCGGGAGATGGTGAGCAGTTCTTC.

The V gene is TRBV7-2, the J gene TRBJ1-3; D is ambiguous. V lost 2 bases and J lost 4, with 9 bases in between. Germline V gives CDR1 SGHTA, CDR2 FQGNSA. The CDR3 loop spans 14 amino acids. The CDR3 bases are TGTGCCAGCAGCTTATCGGGGTTCGGAAACACCATATATTTT. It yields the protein CASSLSGFGNTIYF.

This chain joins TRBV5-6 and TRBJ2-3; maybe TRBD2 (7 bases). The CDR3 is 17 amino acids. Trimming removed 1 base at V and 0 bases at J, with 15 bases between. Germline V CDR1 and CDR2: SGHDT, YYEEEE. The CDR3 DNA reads TGTGCCAGCAGCTTGCTTTCAGGGAGGGGGAGCACAGATACGCAGTATTTT. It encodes CASSLLSGRGSTDTQYF.

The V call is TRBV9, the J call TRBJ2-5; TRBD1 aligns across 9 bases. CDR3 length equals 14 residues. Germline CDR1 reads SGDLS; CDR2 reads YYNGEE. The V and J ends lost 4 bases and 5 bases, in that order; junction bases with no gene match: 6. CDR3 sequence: CASSRYRGPETQYF. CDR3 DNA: TGTGCCAGCAGCAGATACAGGGGGCCTGAGACCCAGTACTTC.

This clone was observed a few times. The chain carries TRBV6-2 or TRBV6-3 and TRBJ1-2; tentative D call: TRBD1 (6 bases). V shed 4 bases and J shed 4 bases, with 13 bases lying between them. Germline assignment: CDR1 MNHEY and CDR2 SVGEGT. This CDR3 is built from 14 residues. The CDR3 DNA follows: TGTGCCAGCAGTTCGGCAACAGGGATCTATGGCTACACCTTC. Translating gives CASSSATGIYGYTF.

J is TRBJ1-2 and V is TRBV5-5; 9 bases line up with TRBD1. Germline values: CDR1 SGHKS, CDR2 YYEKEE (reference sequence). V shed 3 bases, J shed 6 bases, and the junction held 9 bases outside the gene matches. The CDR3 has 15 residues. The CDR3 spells CASSSALTGGDGYTF. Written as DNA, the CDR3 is TGTGCCAGCAGCTCGGCTTTAACAGGGGGCGATGGCTACACCTTC. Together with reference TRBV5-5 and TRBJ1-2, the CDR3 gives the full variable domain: DAGVTQSPTHLIKTRGQQVTLRCSPISGHKSVSWYQQVLGQGPQFIFQYYEKEERGRGNFPDRFSARQFPNYSSELNVNALLLGDSALYLCASSSALTGGDGYTFGSGTRLTVV.